One and the same sample provided the 14 T cell receptor beta chains below, sequenced in a study of cytotoxic CD8 clonotypes in ibrutinib-treated CLL. TCRdb's copy holds only in-frame clones and misses some; the assay was immunoSEQ multiplex PCR. There are 42,000 or so clones in the sample; approximately 67% occur only once, and approximately 7% lies in the top ten. This specimen was PBMCs, taken at disease progression, from a patient treated with ibrutinib. Source of these receptors: a human donor with chronic lymphocytic leukemia.

This chain connects TRBV6-6 to TRBJ2-1; D is unclear. Germline V gene data show CDR1 as MNHNY and CDR2 as SVGAGI (reference sequence). V lost 7 bases and J lost 0, with 10 bases in between. The CDR3 length is 14 residues. The CDR3 loop reads CASTYRSSYNEQFF. CDR3 DNA: TGTGCCAGCACCTACCGGAGCTCCTACAATGAGCAGTTCTTC.

The chain links TRBV5-6 to TRBJ2-2; TRBD2 matches 7 bases. Germline CDR1 and CDR2: SGHDT and YYEEEE. This CDR3 has 13 residues. With V trimmed by 4 bases and J by 6 bases, 3 bases remained unmatched. The CDR3 loop is CASSRREPGELFF. The CDR3 coding sequence is TGTGCCAGCAGCCGGCGGGAGCCCGGGGAGCTGTTTTTT.

The chain employs TRBV5-4 and TRBJ2-7; 7 bases are shared with TRBD1. The CDR3 totals 12 residues. Germline CDR1 reads SGHNT; CDR2 reads YYREEE (reference sequence). Trimming cost V 0 bases and J 7 bases; bases outside gene matches: 1. The CDR3 loop is CASSLGQGEQYF. CDR3 DNA sequence: TGTGCCAGCAGCTTGGGACAGGGTGAGCAGTACTTC.

The chain recombines TRBV9 with TRBJ2-6; D may be TRBD2 (5 bases). The germline V and J ends were trimmed by 0 bases and 0 bases, with 13 bases remaining between them. CDR3 length equals 18 residues. Germline loops: CDR1 SGDLS, CDR2 YYNGEE. The CDR3 is CASSVGIPGSSGANVLTF. The CDR3 DNA is TGTGCCAGCAGCGTAGGAATTCCTGGGAGCTCTGGGGCCAACGTCCTGACTTTC.

The V gene is TRBV30, the J gene TRBJ2-2; D remains ambiguous. V gave up 0 bases and J gave up 6 bases, with 17 bases separating them. The length of the CDR3 is 16 residues. Germline V lookup: CDR1 GTSNPN, CDR2 SVGIG (reference sequence). This CDR3 reads CAWSVLLAVRSGELFF. DNA for the CDR3: TGTGCCTGGAGTGTACTTTTGGCAGTGCGCTCCGGGGAGCTGTTTTTT.

This clone was observed a few times. The chain has TRBV15 and TRBJ1-5; D is perhaps TRBD1 (5 bases). The CDR3 contains 14 residues. V was shortened by 2 bases and J by 4 bases, with 9 bases between the two germline ends. From germline, CDR1 is LNHNV and CDR2 YYDKDF (reference sequence). The CDR3 nucleotides read TGTGCCACCAGCAGATGGGGGAGGAATCAGCCCCAGCATTTT. Encoded protein: CATSRWGRNQPQHF.

The genes are TRBV5-1 and TRBJ2-1; either TRBD1 or TRBD2 may fit D (5 bases each). The CDR3 has 15 residues. V gave up 0 bases and J gave up 0 bases, with 7 bases separating them. Germline assignment: CDR1 SGHRS and CDR2 YFSETQ. Written as DNA, the CDR3 is TGCGCCAGCAGCTTGGAGGGGAGCTCCTACAATGAGCAGTTCTTC. Protein: CASSLEGSSYNEQFF.

V and J are TRBV14 and TRBJ2-7; D gene ambiguous. The CDR3 sequence is 15 residues long. Germline V lookup: CDR1 SGHDN, CDR2 FVKESK. V gave up 1 base and J gave up 2 bases, with 12 bases separating them. CDR3 in DNA: TGTGCCAGCAGCCAAGGCAGGAAGGCAACCTACGAGCAGTACTTC. It is translated as CASSQGRKATYEQYF.

This sequence joins TRBV10-3 and TRBJ2-3; D is possibly TRBD1 or TRBD2 (6 bases each). V gave up 2 bases and J gave up 4 bases, with 13 bases separating them. Germline CDR1 ENHRY, CDR2 SYGVKD. The length of the CDR3 is 15 residues. CDR3 residues: CAISERGAPADTQYF. CDR3 coding DNA: TGTGCCATCAGTGAGAGGGGGGCCCCCGCAGATACGCAGTATTTT.

The CDR3 here is CAFTGGVSNQPQHF. The CDR3 DNA reads TGTGCCTTTACAGGCGGAGTTAGCAATCAGCCCCAGCATTTT. The J gene is TRBJ1-5, the V gene TRBV30; possible D gene TRBD1, 5 bases. Germline V gene lookup returns CDR1 GTSNPN and CDR2 SVGIG (reference sequence). The CDR3 sequence is 14 residues long. Trimming removed 7 bases at V and 0 bases at J, with 13 bases between.

This rearrangement joins TRBV7-9 to TRBJ2-7, with 8 bases matching TRBD2. Per the germline V gene, CDR1 is SEHNR and CDR2 is FQNEAQ (reference sequence). J gave up 6 bases and V 4 bases, and 11 bases lay outside the gene matches. This CDR3 is 15 amino acids long. CDR3: CASSSGAGLAGEQYF. CDR3 bases: TGTGCCAGCAGCTCAGGGGCGGGGCTAGCGGGCGAGCAGTACTTC.

The V and J genes are TRBV6-1 and TRBJ2-3; D unclear. V was trimmed by 6 bases and J by 4 bases, leaving 11 bases between them. This CDR3 spans 13 amino acids. Germline-derived CDR1 and CDR2 are MNHNS and SASEGT. The CDR3 DNA follows: TGTGCCAGCAGCGGTAACACGGCAGATACGCAGTATTTT. Its protein is CASSGNTADTQYF.

This rearrangement joins TRBV5-4 to TRBJ2-3; 13 nucleotides line up with TRBD2. In germline, CDR1 is SGHNT, CDR2 YYREEE (reference sequence). Germline trimming cut 4 bases from V and 7 bases from J; bases unmatched to any gene: 6. The CDR3 is 15 amino acids. The CDR3 protein is CASSRGLAGANTQYF. The DNA for the CDR3 is TGTGCCAGCAGCCGAGGACTAGCGGGAGCTAATACGCAGTATTTT.

The J gene is TRBJ1-1, the V gene TRBV6-6; D uncertain. The CDR3 loop spans 12 amino acids. Per germline, CDR1 MNHNY and CDR2 SVGAGI (reference sequence). Trimming took 0 bases from V and 7 from J, leaving 6 bases between them. The DNA of the CDR3 is TGTGCCAGCAGTTACTCGGGGAATGAAGCTTTCTTT. Its protein product is CASSYSGNEAFF.